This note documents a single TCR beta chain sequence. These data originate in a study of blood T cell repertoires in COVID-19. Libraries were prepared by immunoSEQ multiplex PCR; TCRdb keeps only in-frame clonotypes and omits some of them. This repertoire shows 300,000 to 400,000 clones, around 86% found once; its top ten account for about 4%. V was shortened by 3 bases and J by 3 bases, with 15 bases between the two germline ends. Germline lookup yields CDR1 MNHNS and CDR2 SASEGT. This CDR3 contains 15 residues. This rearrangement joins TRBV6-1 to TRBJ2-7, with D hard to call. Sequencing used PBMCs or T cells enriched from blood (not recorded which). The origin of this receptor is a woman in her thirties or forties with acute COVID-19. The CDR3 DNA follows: TGTGCCAGCAGTGATGTGGGCCACACCTTCTACGAGCAGTACTTC. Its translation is CASSDVGHTFYEQYF.